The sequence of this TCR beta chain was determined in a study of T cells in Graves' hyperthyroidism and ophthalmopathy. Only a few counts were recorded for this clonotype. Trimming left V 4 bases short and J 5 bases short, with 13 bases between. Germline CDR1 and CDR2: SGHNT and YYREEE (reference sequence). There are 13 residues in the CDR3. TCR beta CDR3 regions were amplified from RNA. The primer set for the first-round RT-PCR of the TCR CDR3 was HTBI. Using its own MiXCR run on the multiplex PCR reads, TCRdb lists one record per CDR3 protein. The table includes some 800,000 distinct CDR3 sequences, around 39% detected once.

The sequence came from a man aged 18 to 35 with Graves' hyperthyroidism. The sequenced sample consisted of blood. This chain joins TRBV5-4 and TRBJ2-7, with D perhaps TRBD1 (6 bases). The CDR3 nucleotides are TGTGCCAGCAGCGCAGGGGTCAGGGACGAGCAGTACTTC. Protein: CASSAGVRDEQYF. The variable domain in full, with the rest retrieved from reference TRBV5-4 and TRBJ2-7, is ETGVTQSPTHLIKTRGQQVTLRCSSQSGHNTVSWYQQALGQGPQFIFQYYREEENGRGNFPPRFSGLQFPNYSSELNVNALELDDSALYLCASSAGVRDEQYFGPGTRLTVT.